This TCR beta chain was recorded in a study of T cell changes during pregnancy in multiple sclerosis. Sequenced by immunoSEQ multiplex PCR; TCRdb stores in-frame clones only, minus some. This sample yields 90,000 to 120,000 clones, of which approximately 90% are seen a single time; around 0.8% belongs to the top ten. The germline CDR1 and CDR2 sequences are MNHNS and SASEGT. This CDR3 is built from 15 residues. Losses at the gene ends were 1 base for V and 5 bases for J; bases not matched to a gene: 6. The chain carries TRBV6-1 and TRBJ2-5, with 8 bases identical to TRBD2. The sequenced sample was peripheral blood, obtained in the third trimester of pregnancy. This clonotype was sampled from a female donor in good health, enrolled as a control in a pregnancy study. The CDR3 here is CASSEGAGGRETQYF. Written as DNA, the CDR3 is TGTGCCAGCAGTGAAGGGGCGGGGGGACGTGAGACCCAGTACTTC.